This T cell receptor (beta chain) emerged from a study of blood T cell repertoires in COVID-19. Profiled with immunoSEQ multiplex PCR; TCRdb holds only in-frame clones, not every one. The sample consists of about 240,000 clones, approximately 83% of them appearing once. Germline lookup yields CDR1 SNHLY and CDR2 FYNNEI. V lost 6 bases and J lost 0, with 8 bases in between. The CDR3 runs to 14 residues. V gene TRBV2 combines with J gene TRBJ2-2, with TRBD2 as a possible D gene (5 bases). Material: PBMCs or T cells enriched from blood (not recorded which). The source is a woman aged 40-49 years with acute COVID-19. Here the CDR3 DNA reads TGTGCCAGCAGGCGGACTTCGAACACCGGGGAGCTGTTTTTT. Translating it yields CASRRTSNTGELFF.